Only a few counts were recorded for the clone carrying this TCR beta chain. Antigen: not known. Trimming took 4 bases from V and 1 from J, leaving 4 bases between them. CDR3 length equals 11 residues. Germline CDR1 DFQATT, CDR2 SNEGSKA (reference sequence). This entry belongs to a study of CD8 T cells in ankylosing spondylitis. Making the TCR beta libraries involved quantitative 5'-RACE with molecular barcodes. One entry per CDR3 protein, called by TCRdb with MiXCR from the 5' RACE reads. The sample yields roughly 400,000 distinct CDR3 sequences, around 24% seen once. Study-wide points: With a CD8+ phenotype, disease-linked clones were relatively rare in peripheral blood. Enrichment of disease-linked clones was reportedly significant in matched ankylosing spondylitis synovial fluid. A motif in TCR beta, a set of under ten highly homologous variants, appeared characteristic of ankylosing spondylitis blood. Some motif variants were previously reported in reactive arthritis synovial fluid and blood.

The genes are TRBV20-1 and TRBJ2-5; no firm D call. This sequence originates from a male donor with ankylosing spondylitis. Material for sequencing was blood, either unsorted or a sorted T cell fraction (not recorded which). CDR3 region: CSATAQETQYF. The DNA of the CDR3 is TGCAGTGCTACTGCCCAAGAGACCCAGTACTTC.